A single T cell receptor (beta chain) is shown here with its context. Its antigen is still unknown. A far larger clone is one nucleotide away, so this likely arose from a read error. This entry is derived from a study of read filtering for tumor transcriptome and immune sequencing. Study-level background: Patients were approximately 17 male and 11 to 15 female, mean age around 66 years, range about 45 to 85. Revised staging placed about 8 patients in R-ISS I, 15 to 20 in II, six or seven in III.

This CDR3 has 16 amino acids. This library used roughly 400 ng RNA and molecular barcoded adaptors spanning alpha/delta and beta/gamma chains. In TCRdb, the reads were re-called with MiXCR into one record per CDR3 protein. The table shows 45,000 to 50,000 distinct CDR3 sequences, with roughly 12% occurring only once. Study-wide results and caveats: The sorted CD138-negative fraction was a mixed bone marrow immune population, not purified T cells. About four fifths of IR-seq clonotypes had one read, totaling about 3.5% of reads; RNA-seq: approximately 73% and 42%.

The rearrangement uses TRBV12-3 or TRBV12-4 and TRBJ2-1; 8 bases are a match to TRBD2. The clonotype originates from a donor at least 40 years old with multiple myeloma. What was sequenced was a population of CD138-negative cells sorted from bone marrow. The CDR3 nucleotides read TGTGCCTGCAGACCCCGGGGGGGAAGCTCCTACAATGAGCAGTTCTTC. Translating gives CACRPRGGSSYNEQFF.